This T cell receptor beta chain stems from a study of blood T cells in healthy people across ages. General study results and limits: Considered underestimates were the diversity estimates obtained from one million T cells.

A second PCR, run for roughly 7 to 11 cycles, used a sample-barcoded 5' primer plus a J-beta primer mix. Each TCR beta cDNA got a 12-nucleotide random molecular identifier. One entry per CDR3 protein results from TCRdb running MiXCR on the 5' RACE reads. The sample lists roughly 1.5 million distinct CDR3 sequences, about 42% occurring once. Total RNA extracted from each sample amounted to at least 6 micrograms. Germline CDR1 and CDR2: SGDLS and YYNGEE. The CDR3 has 14 residues. Trimming shortened V by 5 bases and J by 1 base, and 12 bases separated the two germline ends. This clonotype was seen a handful of times. Its cognate antigen is unknown.

Sequencing input: blood. The V and J genes are TRBV9 and TRBJ1-2; a possible D gene is TRBD1 (5 bases). The sequence came from a woman between 18 and 30 years old in good health. CDR3 sequence: CASRGLRNNYGYTF. CDR3 DNA: TGTGCCAGCAGGGGGCTGAGAAATAACTATGGCTACACCTTC.